The source of this T cell receptor beta chain is a study of blood T cell repertoires in COVID-19. V lost 11 bases, J lost 7 bases, and 15 bases lay in between. CDR3 length equals 12 residues. Profiling relied on immunoSEQ multiplex PCR, and the TCRdb table lists in-frame clones only, not all of them. The sample yields 270,000 or so clones, 86% seen once. This clone was detected once. The TCR comes from a woman in her thirties with active or convalescent COVID-19. The source material was peripheral blood. The chain joins TRBV12-3 or TRBV12-4 to TRBJ1-3; D unclear. The CDR3 loop reads CAVYRSENTIYF. For the CDR3, the DNA is TGTGCCGTGTACCGGAGCGAGAACACCATATATTTT.